Listed here are 14 T cell receptor beta chains from one sample, sequenced in a study of blood T cell repertoires in COVID-19. Using immunoSEQ multiplex PCR, the repertoire was profiled, and TCRdb retains in-frame clones only, with some absent. The repertoire holds about 91,000 clones, with around 90% as singletons. The sequenced material came from peripheral blood. These receptor sequences come from a woman of 80 years or more with active COVID-19.

V is TRBV11-2 and J is TRBJ2-7, with TRBD2 matching 9 bases. J gave up 6 bases and V 0 bases, and 6 bases lay outside the gene matches. From germline, CDR1 is SGHAT and CDR2 FQNNGV. This CDR3 contains 15 residues. DNA for the CDR3: TGTGCCAGCAGCTTAGAGCGCCTAGCGGGAAGCGAGCAGTACTTC. Translated, it gives CASSLERLAGSEQYF. The whole variable domain, filled in from reference TRBV11-2 and TRBJ2-7, reads EAGVAQSPRYKIIEKRQSVAFWCNPISGHATLYWYQQILGQGPKLLIQFQNNGVVDDSQLPKDRFSAERLKGVDSTLKIQPAKLEDSAVYLCASSLERLAGSEQYFGPGTRLTVT.

The chain links TRBV5-1 to TRBJ2-2; 12 nucleotides match TRBD2. The CDR3 totals 17 residues. The germline CDR1 and CDR2 sequences are SGHRS and YFSETQ. The junction had 4 bases not matched to a gene; V was cut back by 2 bases and J by 2 bases. The CDR3 DNA sequence: TGCGCCAGCAGCTTAGGACTAGCGGGACCAAACACCGGGGAGCTGTTTTTT. Its translation is CASSLGLAGPNTGELFF.

This clone was seen a single time. The rearrangement uses TRBV7-9 and TRBJ1-1; tentatively, D is TRBD1 (5 bases). Germline V CDR1 and CDR2: SEHNR, FQNEAQ (reference sequence). V was cut by 1 base and J by 9 bases, with 9 bases left in between. The CDR3 spans 12 residues. The DNA for the CDR3 is TGTGCCAGCAGCTTAGGTTCAGGGAAAGCTTTCTTT. Amino acid sequence: CASSLGSGKAFF.

The chain recombines TRBV6-5 with TRBJ1-2; tentative D call: TRBD1 (5 bases). V lost 6 bases and J lost 1, with 9 bases in between. This CDR3 has 13 residues. The germline V gene has CDR1 MNHEY and CDR2 SVGAGI. Written as DNA, the CDR3 is TGTGCCAGCAGGTCGACAGATAACTATGGCTACACCTTC. It translates to CASRSTDNYGYTF.

The rearrangement joins TRBV19 to TRBJ1-5; D is ambiguous. V was trimmed by 8 bases and J by 2 bases, leaving 7 bases between them. Per germline, CDR1 LNHDA and CDR2 SQIVND (reference sequence). The CDR3 is 12 amino acids. For the CDR3, the DNA is TGTGCCAGTCGGGAGGGCAATCAGCCCCAGCATTTT. It yields the protein CASREGNQPQHF.

The chain recombines TRBV11-2 with TRBJ2-2; 7 bases agree with TRBD1. Germline-derived CDR1 and CDR2 are SGHAT and FQNNGV. V gave up 5 bases and J gave up 6 bases; unmatched junction bases: 9. The CDR3 spans 15 residues. This chain's CDR3 is CASSPGQPRAGELFF. DNA of the CDR3: TGTGCCAGCAGCCCGGGACAGCCGAGGGCCGGGGAGCTGTTTTTT.

This chain links TRBV18 with TRBJ2-5; the D is unclear. V was pared by 4 bases and J by 5 bases, with 5 bases between. The length of the CDR3 is 11 residues. Germline loops: CDR1 KGHSH, CDR2 LQKENI. CDR3 in amino acids: CASSLQETQYF. CDR3 nucleotide sequence: TGTGCCAGCTCACTTCAGGAGACCCAGTACTTC.

The chain couples TRBV18 to TRBJ2-2; perhaps TRBD1 as D (5 bases). The germline V gene encodes CDR1 KGHSH and CDR2 LQKENI. The CDR3 length is 16 residues. Trimming stripped 1 base from V and 0 bases from J, with 9 bases between. The CDR3 region has the DNA TGTGCCAGCTCACCACTTAAGGACACGAACACCGGGGAGCTGTTTTTT. Protein sequence: CASSPLKDTNTGELFF.

This chain joins TRBV19 and TRBJ1-2; D possibly corresponds to TRBD1 (6 bases). In germline, CDR1 is LNHDA, CDR2 SQIVND (reference sequence). This CDR3 region has 14 residues. The germline V and J ends were trimmed by 3 bases and 2 bases, with 10 bases remaining between them. The CDR3 reads CASSIWTENYGYTF. The CDR3 DNA reads as TGTGCCAGTAGTATTTGGACAGAGAACTATGGCTACACCTTC. Using reference TRBV19 and TRBJ1-2 for the parts outside the CDR3, the full variable domain is DGGITQSPKYLFRKEGQNVTLSCEQNLNHDAMYWYRQDPGQGLRLIYYSQIVNDFQKGDIAEGYSVSREKKESFPLTVTSAQKNPTAFYLCASSIWTENYGYTFGSGTRLTVV.

The rearrangement joins TRBV3-1 (or the pseudogene TRBV3-2) to TRBJ2-1; D may be TRBD2 (7 bases). From germline, CDR1 is LGHDT and CDR2 YNNKEL (reference sequence). V was clipped by 4 bases and J by 5 bases, with 21 bases between them. The CDR3 is 17 amino acids. The CDR3 here is CASSRSFRGGLDNEQFF. The CDR3 DNA is TGTGCCAGCAGCCGGAGCTTTCGCGGGGGCCTAGACAATGAGCAGTTCTTC.

This clone was detected only once. The chain links TRBV7-2 to TRBJ2-3, with 8 bases lining up with TRBD1. Germline CDR1 is SGHTA and CDR2 is FQGNSA. The CDR3 has 14 residues. V lost 2 bases and J lost 5; bases outside the gene matches: 3. The CDR3 nucleotides read TGTGCCAGCAGCTTATTTACAGGGGGAGATACGCAGTATTTT. Translated: CASSLFTGGDTQYF.

This clone was found a few times. This chain joins TRBV5-1 and TRBJ2-7, with D unresolved. V lost 6 bases to trimming and J lost 2 bases, with 18 bases between them. The CDR3 runs 15 residues. From germline, CDR1 is SGHRS and CDR2 YFSETQ. CDR3 coding DNA: TGCGCCAGCAAAATAAATACGGGTATCACCTACGAGCAGTACTTC. The encoded protein is CASKINTGITYEQYF.

The chain links TRBV7-9 to TRBJ2-5, with D possibly matching TRBD1 (5 bases). CDR3 length: 13 residues. V was trimmed by 10 bases and J by 5 bases, leaving 17 bases between them. CDR1 SEHNR and CDR2 FQNEAQ come from the germline V gene (reference sequence). CDR3 residues: CATVELPGETQYF. The CDR3 DNA reads TGTGCCACCGTTGAATTGCCAGGGGAGACCCAGTACTTC.

In its sample, this clone was seen a few times. The CDR3 DNA is TGTGCCACCAGCATGACAGGGTATACGGAAAAACTGTTTTTT. Residues: CATSMTGYTEKLFF. The chain couples TRBV15 to TRBJ1-4; 7 positions match TRBD1. With 4 bases clipped from V and 8 bases from J, the junction kept 7 bases outside the gene matches. Per germline, CDR1 LNHNV and CDR2 YYDKDF (reference sequence). This CDR3 is built from 14 residues.